These 10 T cell receptor beta chains were sequenced from one sample in a study of technical replicates of blood from a handful of donors. Only in-frame clones appear in the TCRdb table, and some are missing; sequencing was by immunoSEQ multiplex PCR. The top ten hold roughly 0.36% of the sample, which has some 94,000 clones, 90% to 96% seen once. Sequenced sample: T cells isolated from PBMCs. The receptors were gathered from a human donor in good health.

The chain links TRBV9 to TRBJ1-5; D remains unclear. The CDR3 contains 13 residues. With 0 bases removed from V and 3 bases from J, the gap between germline ends came to 4 bases. Germline assignment: CDR1 SGDLS and CDR2 YYNGEE. The CDR3 spells CASSVGDNQPQHF. As DNA, the CDR3 is TGTGCCAGCAGCGTAGGAGACAATCAGCCCCAGCATTTT.

The rearrangement links TRBV28 to TRBJ1-1, with 10 bases matching TRBD1. This CDR3 contains 15 residues. Germline V gene lookup returns CDR1 MDHEN and CDR2 SYDVKM. V trimming: 5 bases; J trimming: 3 bases; junction bases outside the gene matches: 6. The CDR3 region is CASSPGTGDYTEAFF. The CDR3 bases are TGTGCCAGCAGTCCCGGGACAGGGGATTACACTGAAGCTTTCTTT.

V is TRBV5-1 and J is TRBJ2-2, with TRBD1 matching over 7 bases. The CDR3 totals 16 residues. Germline trimming cut 1 base from V and 6 bases from J; bases unmatched to any gene: 9. Germline loops: CDR1 SGHRS, CDR2 YFSETQ. CDR3 sequence: CASSLILRGKPGELFF. The CDR3 coding sequence is TGCGCCAGCAGCTTGATCCTCAGGGGGAAGCCCGGGGAGCTGTTTTTT.

The rearrangement joins TRBV7-9 to TRBJ1-4, with 8 bases matching TRBD1. The CDR3 extends over 16 amino acids. Unmatched junction bases numbered 11, after V lost 4 bases and J lost 7 bases. Germline V CDR1 and CDR2: SEHNR, FQNEAQ (reference sequence). In DNA form, the CDR3 reads TGTGCCAGCAGCTCCCTCGACAGGGGCGGAGGTGAAAAACTGTTTTTT. Translating it yields CASSSLDRGGGEKLFF.

The gene calls are TRBV29-1 and TRBJ2-5, with 7 bases matching TRBD1. The CDR3 totals 13 residues. CDR1 and CDR2 from the germline V gene are SQVTM and ANQGSEA. V lost 8 bases to trimming and J lost 5 bases; unmatched junction nucleotides: 11. CDR3: CSLRKGAGETQYF. For the CDR3, the DNA is TGCAGCCTTCGAAAGGGGGCTGGGGAGACCCAGTACTTC. Full variable domain (rest looked up from reference TRBV29-1 and TRBJ2-5): SAVISQKPSRDICQRGTSLTIQCQVDSQVTMMFWYRQQPGQSLTLIATANQGSEATYESGFVIDKFPISRPNLTFSTLTVSNMSPEDSSIYLCSLRKGAGETQYFGPGTRLLVL.

The gene calls are TRBV6-4 and TRBJ1-5; no firm D call. V gave up 2 bases and J gave up 4 bases, with 9 bases separating them. The CDR3 is made up of 14 amino acids. In germline, CDR1 is MRHNA, CDR2 SNTAGT. Written as DNA, the CDR3 is TGTGCCAGCAGTGACCTTGCGGGGAATCAGCCCCAGCATTTT. Amino acids: CASSDLAGNQPQHF.

V and J are TRBV6-1 and TRBJ2-7, with 11 bases fitting TRBD2. The CDR3 runs to 14 residues. The V segment lost 8 bases and the J segment 3 bases; nucleotides outside the gene matches: 6. Germline CDR1 MNHNS, CDR2 SASEGT. The CDR3: CASRGGLADYEQYF. The CDR3 coding sequence is TGTGCCAGCCGCGGGGGACTAGCGGACTACGAGCAGTACTTC.

The rearrangement links TRBV7-9 to TRBJ2-3; 8 bases are a match to TRBD1. The germline CDR1 and CDR2 sequences are SEHNR and FQNEAQ (reference sequence). This CDR3 has 17 residues. V was pared by 5 bases and J by 2 bases, with 12 bases of the junction left unmatched. CDR3 sequence reads: CASSRTGTGSSTDTQYF. The CDR3 bases are TGTGCCAGCAGCAGAACCGGGACAGGATCTTCCACAGATACGCAGTATTTT.

V and J are TRBV14 and TRBJ2-7; 7 bases are shared with TRBD1. The germline V gene has CDR1 SGHDN and CDR2 FVKESK. Losses at the gene ends were 6 bases for V and 6 bases for J; bases not matched to a gene: 11. This CDR3 is 14 amino acids long. Here the CDR3 reads CASRLTTGVSEQYF. In nucleotides, the CDR3 is TGTGCCAGCAGACTTACTACAGGGGTTAGCGAGCAGTACTTC.

This chain connects TRBV28 to TRBJ2-7, with TRBD1 matching over 9 bases. The CDR3 extends over 15 amino acids. The germline CDR1 and CDR2 sequences are MDHEN and SYDVKM. V lost 5 bases to trimming and J lost 4 bases; unmatched junction nucleotides: 9. CDR3 nucleotide sequence: TGTGCCAGCAGTCGTGAGGGGACAGGGTTATACGAGCAGTACTTC. This gives the protein CASSREGTGLYEQYF.